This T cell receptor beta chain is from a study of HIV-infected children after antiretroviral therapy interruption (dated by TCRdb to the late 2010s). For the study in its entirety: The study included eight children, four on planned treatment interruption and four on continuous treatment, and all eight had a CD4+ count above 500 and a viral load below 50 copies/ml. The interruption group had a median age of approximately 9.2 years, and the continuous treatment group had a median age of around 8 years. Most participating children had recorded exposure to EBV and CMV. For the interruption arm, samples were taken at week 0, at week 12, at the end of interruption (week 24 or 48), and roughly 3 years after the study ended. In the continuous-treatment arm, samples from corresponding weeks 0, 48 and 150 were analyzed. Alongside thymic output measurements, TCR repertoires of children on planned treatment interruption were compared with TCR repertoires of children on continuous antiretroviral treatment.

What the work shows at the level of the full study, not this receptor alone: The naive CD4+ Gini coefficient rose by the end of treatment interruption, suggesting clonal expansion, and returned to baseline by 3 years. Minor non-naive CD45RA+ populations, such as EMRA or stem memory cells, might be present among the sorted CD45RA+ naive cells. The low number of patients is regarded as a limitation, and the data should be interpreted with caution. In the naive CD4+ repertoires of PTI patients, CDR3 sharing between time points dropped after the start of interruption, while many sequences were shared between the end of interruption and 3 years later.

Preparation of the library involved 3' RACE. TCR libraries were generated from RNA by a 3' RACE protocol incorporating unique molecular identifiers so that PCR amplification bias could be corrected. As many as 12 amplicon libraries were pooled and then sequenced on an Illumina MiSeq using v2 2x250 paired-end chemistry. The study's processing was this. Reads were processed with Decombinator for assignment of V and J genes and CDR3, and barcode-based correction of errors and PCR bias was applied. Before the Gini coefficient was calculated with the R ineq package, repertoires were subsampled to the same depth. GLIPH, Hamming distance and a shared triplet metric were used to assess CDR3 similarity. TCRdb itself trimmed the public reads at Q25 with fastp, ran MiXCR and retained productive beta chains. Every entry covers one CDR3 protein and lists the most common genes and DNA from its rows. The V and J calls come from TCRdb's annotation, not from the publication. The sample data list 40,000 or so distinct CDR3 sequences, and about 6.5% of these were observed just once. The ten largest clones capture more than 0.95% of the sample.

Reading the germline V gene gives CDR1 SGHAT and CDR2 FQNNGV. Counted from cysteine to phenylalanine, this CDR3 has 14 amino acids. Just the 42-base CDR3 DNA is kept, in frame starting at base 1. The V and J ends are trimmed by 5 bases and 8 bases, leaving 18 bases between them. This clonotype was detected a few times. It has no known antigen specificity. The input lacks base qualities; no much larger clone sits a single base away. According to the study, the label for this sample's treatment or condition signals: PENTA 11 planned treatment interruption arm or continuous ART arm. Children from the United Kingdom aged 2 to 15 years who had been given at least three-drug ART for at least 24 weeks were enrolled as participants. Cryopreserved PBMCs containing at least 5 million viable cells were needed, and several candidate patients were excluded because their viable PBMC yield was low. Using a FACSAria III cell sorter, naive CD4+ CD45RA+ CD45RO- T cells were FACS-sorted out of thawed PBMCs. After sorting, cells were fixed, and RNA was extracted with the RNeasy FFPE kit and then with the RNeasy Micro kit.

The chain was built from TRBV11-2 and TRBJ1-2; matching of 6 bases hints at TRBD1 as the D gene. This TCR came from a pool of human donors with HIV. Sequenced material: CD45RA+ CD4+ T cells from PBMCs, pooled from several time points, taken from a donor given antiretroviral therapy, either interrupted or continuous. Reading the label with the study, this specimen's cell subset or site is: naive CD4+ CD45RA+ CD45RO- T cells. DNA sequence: TGTGCCAGCAGCCCCCTAACAGGGTTCGGGGGCTACACCTTC. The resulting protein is CASSPLTGFGGYTF. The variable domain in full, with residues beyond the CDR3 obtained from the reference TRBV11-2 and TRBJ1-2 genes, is EAGVAQSPRYKIIEKRQSVAFWCNPISGHATLYWYQQILGQGPKLLIQFQNNGVVDDSQLPKDRFSAERLKGVDSTLKIQPAKLEDSAVYLCASSPLTGFGGYTFGSGTRLTVV.